The 12 T cell receptor beta chains given below trace back to one sample, sequenced in a study of T-cell reconstitution after alpha-beta-depleted transplantation in children. Using unique molecular identifiers, the investigators prepared the TCRbeta library. MiXCR, applied by TCRdb to the PCR reads, yields one record per CDR3 protein. Altogether roughly 610,000 distinct CDR3 sequences are present, roughly a tenth being singletons, with the ten largest covering less than 5%. The sample in question was PBMCs from the stem cell graft donor, obtained from the stem cell graft. All receptors derive from a human donor who donated a stem cell graft to a child with acute myeloid leukemia.

This clonotype turned up a few times. V usage is TRBV5-1 and J usage is TRBJ2-7; the match to TRBD1 covers 11 bases. The junction had 8 bases not matched to a gene; V was cut back by 4 bases and J by 5 bases. CDR1 is SGHRS, CDR2 YFSETQ, per germline. The CDR3 totals 15 residues. CDR3 protein: CASSRTGQGAHEQYF. DNA of the CDR3: TGCGCCAGCAGCAGAACCGGACAGGGGGCCCACGAGCAGTACTTC.

This sequence joins TRBV12-3 or TRBV12-4 and TRBJ2-7; D may be TRBD2 (5 bases). This CDR3 comprises 14 residues. V shed 8 bases and J shed 2 bases, with 16 bases lying between them. Here the CDR3 reads CASRHGGAAYEQYF. The CDR3 DNA follows: TGTGCCAGCCGCCATGGCGGAGCGGCCTACGAGCAGTACTTC.

This clonotype was found a few times. This chain connects TRBV20-1 to TRBJ2-2; D unclear. Per germline, CDR1 DFQATT and CDR2 SNEGSKA (reference sequence). Trimming took 3 bases from V and 4 from J, leaving 12 bases between them. There are 14 residues in the CDR3. The CDR3 protein is CSASGAEGTGELFF. The CDR3 nucleotides read TGCAGTGCTAGCGGCGCGGAAGGCACCGGGGAGCTGTTTTTT.

The gene calls are TRBV11-1 and TRBJ1-5; 8 nucleotides line up with TRBD1. This CDR3 has 17 residues. Germline assignment: CDR1 SGHAT and CDR2 FQDESV (reference sequence). V shed 1 base, J shed 7 bases, and the junction held 12 bases outside the gene matches. DNA for the CDR3: TGTGCCAGCAGCTTAGTGGTAGGGCAGGGGGCAAGACAGCCCCAGCATTTT. Its translation: CASSLVVGQGARQPQHF.

This clonotype came up many times. The chain recombines TRBV7-2 with TRBJ2-7; D not certain. The length of the CDR3 is 14 residues. CDR1 and CDR2 from the germline V gene are SGHTA and FQGNSA. V shed 1 base and J shed 7 bases, with 14 bases lying between them. The CDR3 bases are TGTGCCAGCAGCTTAGAGGGCAGTGCTAGGGAGCAGTACTTC. This sequence encodes CASSLEGSAREQYF. Based on the CDR3 plus reference TRBV7-2 and TRBJ2-7, the full variable domain is GAGVSQSPSNKVTEKGKDVELRCDPISGHTALYWYRQSLGQGLEFLIYFQGNSAPDKSGLPSDRFSAERTGGSVSTLTIQRTQQEDSAVYLCASSLEGSAREQYFGPGTRLTVT.

This rearrangement joins TRBV20-1 to TRBJ2-7, with 9 positions matching TRBD2. J lost 3 bases, V lost 0 bases, and 9 bases had no gene match. The CDR3 runs 16 residues. Per the germline V gene, CDR1 is DFQATT and CDR2 is SNEGSKA (reference sequence). CDR3 nucleotide sequence: TGCAGTGCTAGAGATCCCTTTAGCGGGAGCTTCTACGAGCAGTACTTC. Amino acid sequence: CSARDPFSGSFYEQYF.

This clonotype was found a few times. The genes are TRBV20-1 and TRBJ1-1; D is undetermined. V was cut by 6 bases and J by 0 bases, with 11 bases left in between. The CDR3 sequence is 13 residues long. Looked up from germline, CDR1 is DFQATT and CDR2 is SNEGSKA (reference sequence). In nucleotides, the CDR3 is TGCAGTGCCCAAGTCTACTTGAACACTGAAGCTTTCTTT. Protein: CSAQVYLNTEAFF.

This clonotype appeared many times. The genes are TRBV28 and TRBJ1-2; D unresolved. Germline values: CDR1 MDHEN, CDR2 SYDVKM. Trimming took 5 bases from V and 4 from J, leaving 8 bases between them. CDR3 length: 12 amino acids. The CDR3 nucleotides are TGTGCCAGCAGTCGACTGAGCTATGGCTACACCTTC. The encoded protein is CASSRLSYGYTF.

This clonotype was observed a few times. This chain joins TRBV6-5 and TRBJ2-1; tentative D call: TRBD2 (6 bases). CDR3 length: 16 amino acids. Germline loops: CDR1 MNHEY, CDR2 SVGAGI. Trimming shortened V by 4 bases and J by 0 bases, and 13 bases separated the two germline ends. CDR3 amino acids: CASSSSAGSSYNEQFF. The CDR3 DNA follows: TGTGCCAGCAGTTCCTCGGCGGGGAGCTCCTACAATGAGCAGTTCTTC.

This clonotype showed up many times. The V gene is TRBV5-1, the J gene TRBJ2-2; unclear D gene. The CDR3 has 16 residues. Germline V CDR1 and CDR2: SGHRS, YFSETQ. Trimming took 1 base from V and 2 from J, leaving 12 bases between them. CDR3 sequence reads: CASSLWFGYNTGELFF. The CDR3 DNA reads as TGCGCCAGCAGCTTGTGGTTTGGCTACAACACCGGGGAGCTGTTTTTT.

The chain uses TRBV7-3 and TRBJ1-1, with 8 bases lining up with TRBD1. The CDR3 is 15 residues long. The germline CDR1 and CDR2 sequences are SGHTA and FQGTGA. V shed 4 bases, J shed 1 base, and the junction held 5 bases outside the gene matches. The CDR3 region has the DNA TGTGCCAGCAGCTCCGGACAGGGACCGAACACTGAAGCTTTCTTT. It encodes CASSSGQGPNTEAFF.

This clonotype has ten or more counts. This chain joins TRBV20-1 and TRBJ1-4; 7 positions agree with TRBD1. The CDR3 contains 16 residues. Germline CDR1 is DFQATT and CDR2 is SNEGSKA (reference sequence). Trimming at V came to 0 bases and at J to 8 bases, leaving 12 bases not matched to a gene. CDR3 in DNA: TGCAGTGCTAGAGATGCCCTACAGGGGACGGGCGAAAAACTGTTTTTT. As protein: CSARDALQGTGEKLFF.